Below, 10 T cell receptor beta chains from the same sample are listed, as sequenced in a study of glioma-infiltrating T cells after dendritic cell vaccination. Time point of the sample: after dendritic cell vaccination, including at tumor progression/relapse. Data came from immunoSEQ multiplex PCR; TCRdb stores just in-frame clones and leaves some out. The table records around 100,000 clones, around 83% of them present only once. Here the sequenced sample was blood, taken after dendritic cell vaccination. The receptors stem from a human donor with glioblastoma.

This chain uses TRBV7-9 with TRBJ1-6; D possibly corresponds to TRBD1 (6 bases). This CDR3 is built from 14 residues. Germline assignment: CDR1 SEHNR and CDR2 FQNEAQ (reference sequence). V dropped 2 bases and J dropped 8 bases, with 10 bases sitting between them. The CDR3 DNA reads TGTGCCAGCAGCTTAAGGGGGACGGATTCACCCCTCCACTTT. Its protein is CASSLRGTDSPLHF.

V and J are TRBV4-2 and TRBJ2-7; D perhaps matches TRBD1 (6 bases). The V gene lost 4 bases and the J gene lost 6 bases, with 13 bases spanning the gap. Germline V CDR1 and CDR2: LGHNA, YNFKEQ. This CDR3 comprises 13 residues. CDR3 DNA sequence: TGTGCCAGCAGCCTCCAGGGGCCCTCCGAGCAGTACTTC. This encodes CASSLQGPSEQYF.

The chain combines TRBV7-9 with TRBJ2-2; D not resolved. CDR3 length equals 12 residues. V was clipped by 6 bases and J by 2 bases, with 4 bases between them. Germline CDR1 and CDR2: SEHNR and FQNEAQ (reference sequence). Here the CDR3 reads CASRSNTGELFF. The CDR3 nucleotides are TGTGCCAGCAGGTCTAACACCGGGGAGCTGTTTTTT.

V is TRBV29-1 and J is TRBJ1-2; D not certain. The CDR3 loop spans 11 amino acids. The germline V and J ends were trimmed by 4 bases and 2 bases, with 5 bases remaining between them. Germline V lookup: CDR1 SQVTM, CDR2 ANQGSEA. The CDR3 DNA follows: TGCAGCGTTGCGGGGAACTATGGCTACACCTTC. It specifies CSVAGNYGYTF.

V and J are TRBV2 and TRBJ2-7; the match to TRBD1 covers 9 bases. Germline CDR1 is SNHLY and CDR2 is FYNNEI. This CDR3 has 13 amino acids. With 6 bases clipped from V and 4 bases from J, the junction kept 4 bases outside the gene matches. CDR3 DNA: TGTGCCAGCAGGTATGGGACAGGGTACGAGCAGTACTTC. This gives the protein CASRYGTGYEQYF.

The chain uses TRBV19 and TRBJ2-2; TRBD1 agrees at 7 bases. Germline loops: CDR1 LNHDA, CDR2 SQIVND (reference sequence). CDR3 size: 15 residues. Trimming at V came to 6 bases and at J to 1 base, leaving 5 bases not matched to a gene. CDR3 region: CASRLGQENTGELFF. DNA for the CDR3: TGTGCCAGTAGACTTGGACAGGAGAACACCGGGGAGCTGTTTTTT.

The gene calls are TRBV6-5 and TRBJ2-3; 8 nucleotides line up with TRBD2. The CDR3 totals 15 residues. The junction had 8 bases not matched to a gene; V was cut back by 2 bases and J by 7 bases. The germline CDR1 and CDR2 sequences are MNHEY and SVGAGI. CDR3 in amino acids: CASSYAGGFGYTQYF. CDR3 sequence (DNA): TGTGCCAGCAGTTACGCGGGGGGCTTCGGCTATACGCAGTATTTT.

The sample holds one count of this clone. The gene calls are TRBV2 and TRBJ1-2; D is possibly TRBD1 (5 bases). Germline-derived CDR1 and CDR2 are SNHLY and FYNNEI. V shed 6 bases and J shed 6 bases, with 11 bases lying between them. CDR3 length: 12 amino acids. The DNA of the CDR3 is TGTGCCAGCAGGAAAGGGGTGGATGGCTACACCTTC. Amino acid sequence: CASRKGVDGYTF.

The J gene is TRBJ2-1, the V gene TRBV27; TRBD2 is a possible D gene (6 bases). This CDR3 is 14 amino acids long. The ends were cut back, 0 bases at V and 15 bases at J, with 18 bases in the middle. The germline V gene encodes CDR1 MNHEY and CDR2 SMNVEV (reference sequence). The CDR3, as DNA: TGTGCCAGCAGTTTATCGCGTTGGGAGACTAGTCTGTTCTTC. It specifies CASSLSRWETSLFF.

The sample holds a few counts of this clone. The CDR3 DNA follows: TGTGCCAGCAGTTACTCAGGCGGCAGGGCCACTGAAGCTTTCTTT. Protein sequence: CASSYSGGRATEAFF. The V and J genes are TRBV6-6 and TRBJ1-1; maybe TRBD1 (5 bases). Trimming cost V 0 bases and J 4 bases, with 12 bases left between them. CDR1 is MNHNY and CDR2 is SVGAGI in the germline V gene (reference sequence). The CDR3 length is 15 residues.